Sequencing of this T cell receptor beta chain was carried out in a study of beta chain features in type 1 diabetes. Points from the study as a whole: Cells with high TCR expression could be over-represented when cDNA is sequenced. Shorter TCRB CDR3s, moderately but significantly so, marked every one of the four CD4+ subsets in Type 1 diabetes patients.

A sort by CD45RO/CCR7/CD25/CD127/CD95/CD27 yielded CD4+ naive, central memory, regulatory and stem cell-like memory cells. Reverse transcribing all isolated RNA meant expressed TCRB transcripts were sequenced. Clones were sequenced by immunoSEQ multiplex PCR, and TCRdb holds only the in-frame ones, with some missing. The data hold under 250,000 clones, with 14% observed a single time. After removal of 5 bases from V and 0 bases from J, the junction contained 1 base not matched to a gene. CDR3 size: 15 residues. The germline V gene encodes CDR1 SGHDN and CDR2 FVKESK. Note on this clone: Its antigen is as yet unknown.

The material sequenced was naive CD4+ T cells from blood. This rearrangement joins TRBV14 to TRBJ2-2, with TRBD1 matching 9 bases. The receptor was derived from a woman aged 40-49 years in good health. The CDR3: CASSGDRANTGELFF. The CDR3 DNA sequence: TGTGCCAGCAGCGGGGACAGGGCGAACACCGGGGAGCTGTTTTTT.